The clone carrying this TCR beta chain was counted at least ten times. What it recognizes is unknown. This sample is drawn from a study of CD8 T cells in ankylosing spondylitis. TCRdb re-called the 5' RACE reads with MiXCR, one entry per CDR3 protein. The sample consists of over 700,000 distinct CDR3 sequences, 15% to 20% of them appearing once. Study findings and constraints: Significant enrichment of disease-linked clones was reported in matched ankylosing spondylitis synovial fluid. Characteristic, it appeared, of ankylosing spondylitis blood was a TCR beta motif of eight highly homologous variants. A CD8+ phenotype characterized the disease-linked clones, which were relatively rare in peripheral blood.

The germline V gene encodes CDR1 MRHNA and CDR2 SNTAGT. This CDR3 region has 14 residues. The V end lost 3 bases, the J end lost 2 bases, and 5 bases lay between the germline ends. Sequences were obtained from blood, either unsorted or a sorted T cell fraction (not recorded which). The rearrangement uses TRBV6-4 and TRBJ2-6; D assignment may be TRBD1 or TRBD2 (5 bases each). This sequence was found in a male donor with ankylosing spondylitis. As DNA, the CDR3 is TGTGCCAGCAGTGAGGGGGCTGGGGCCAACGTCCTGACTTTC. It specifies CASSEGAGANVLTF.